Only a few counts were recorded for the clone carrying this T cell receptor (beta chain). Methods used by the authors: Amplified reference gene primers provided the basis for estimating nucleated cell counts. This table comes from immunoSEQ multiplex PCR, and its TCRdb copy is limited to in-frame clones, with some not included. The V and J calls and clone size are taken from that table; D and trimming were inferred from the DNA. The repertoire includes some 150,000 clones, about 87% of them detected once, and roughly 3.6% sits in the top ten. The data were taken from a study of blood T cell repertoires in COVID-19. About the study: Sites across the United States, Italy and Spain contributed samples from acute and convalescent COVID-19. From T cells, B-cell-depleted T cells, or PBMCs came the material, which was cDNA or gDNA.

Germline V CDR1 and CDR2: MGHRA, YSYEKL. With 0 bases removed from V and 2 bases from J, the gap between germline ends came to 17 bases. This CDR3 has 17 amino acids. Material for sequencing was peripheral blood. V gene TRBV4-1 combines with J gene TRBJ2-7, with D perhaps matching TRBD1 (5 bases). The receptor's source is a man aged 18 to 29 with active or convalescent COVID-19. CDR3 bases: TGCGCCAGCAGCCAAGATCCTCCGGAACAGGTACCCTACGAGCAGTACGTC. Protein sequence: CASSQDPPEQVPYEQYV.